This T cell receptor (beta chain) was recovered during a study of cytomegalovirus exposure and HLA in healthy donors. Study results and caveats: About 87% or about 30% of the time was how often most TCR beta V segments were productive, according to an earlier analysis. The authors excluded some V segments, including TRBV6-2 and TRBV6-3, as indistinguishable.

About this clone itself: The antigen is undetermined.

Germline V gives CDR1 SGHKS, CDR2 YYEKEE (reference sequence). V lost 1 base, J lost 1 base, and 9 bases lay in between. The CDR3 is 15 residues long. PCR involved 60 Vbeta and 13 Jbeta primers. The data were produced by immunoSEQ multiplex PCR, yet TCRdb's version contains in-frame clones alone and is incomplete. The sample lists about 200,000 clones, about 86% occurring once. This TCR came from a woman aged 30 to 39 in good health and CMV-seronegative. The sequenced sample consisted of PBMCs. The V gene is TRBV5-5, the J gene TRBJ2-1; D not certain. This chain's CDR3 is CASSLKLISYNEQFF. The CDR3, as DNA: TGTGCCAGCAGCTTGAAACTTATATCCTACAATGAGCAGTTCTTC.